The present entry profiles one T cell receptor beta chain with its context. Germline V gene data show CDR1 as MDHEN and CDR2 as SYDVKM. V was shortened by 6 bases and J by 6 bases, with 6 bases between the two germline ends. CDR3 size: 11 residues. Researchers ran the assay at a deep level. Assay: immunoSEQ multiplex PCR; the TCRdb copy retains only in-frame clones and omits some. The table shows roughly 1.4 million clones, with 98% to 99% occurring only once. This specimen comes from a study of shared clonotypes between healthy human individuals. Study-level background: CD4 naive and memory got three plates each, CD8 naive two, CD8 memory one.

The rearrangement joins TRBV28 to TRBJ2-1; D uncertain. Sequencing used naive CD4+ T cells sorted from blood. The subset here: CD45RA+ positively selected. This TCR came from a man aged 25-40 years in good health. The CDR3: CASRAANEQFF. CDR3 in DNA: TGTGCCAGCAGAGCAGCCAATGAGCAGTTCTTC.